This TCR beta chain comes out of a study of blood T cells in healthy people across ages. Study-level findings and limits: Leaving the PBMCs unsorted stopped any conclusive comparison of naive versus antigen-experienced cells. Relative to aged donors, long-lived donors carried more naive CD4+ cells and displayed higher diversity. Calculation of diversity from one million T cells yielded estimates considered to be underestimates.

For this clonotype: The antigen is undetermined.

Using a J-beta primer mix together with a sample-barcoded 5' primer, a second PCR was run for roughly 6 to 12 cycles. Tagging of each cDNA molecule was performed by a template-switch adaptor with 12 random nucleotides. TCRdb reprocessed the 5' RACE reads with MiXCR, giving one entry per CDR3 protein. The sample includes about 970,000 distinct CDR3 sequences, roughly 51% of them seen just once. The length of the CDR3 is 10 residues. Germline assignment: CDR1 MDHEN and CDR2 SYDVKM. V was clipped by 3 bases and J by 8 bases, with 4 bases between them. Sequenced input: blood. The source is a woman aged 55-70 years in good health. This chain joins TRBV28 and TRBJ1-2, with unresolved D. The CDR3 DNA is TGTGCCAGCAGTTTTAAGGGCTACACCTTC. It codes for CASSFKGYTF.